These 15 T cell receptor beta chains share one sample of origin, sequenced in a study of breast tumors, draining lymph nodes, adjacent tissues. The lymph nodes were axillary draining lymph nodes from breast cancer patients. Each CDR3 protein gets one entry after TCRdb re-called the multiplex PCR reads with MiXCR. The repertoire includes some 140,000 distinct CDR3 sequences, 20% to 25% of them detected once, and 2.5% to 3% sits in the top ten. Specimen: axillary lymph node tissue. The origin of the receptors is a female donor with breast cancer. Some clones in this sample may be carry-over from other donors' samples.

This clonotype was counted at least ten times. J is TRBJ2-7 and V is TRBV11-2; D is perhaps TRBD1 or TRBD2 (5 bases each). Germline lookup yields CDR1 SGHAT and CDR2 FQNNGV. This CDR3 region has 13 residues. V was clipped by 5 bases and J by 3 bases, with 11 bases between them. Here the CDR3 reads CASSRDAIYEQYF. The CDR3 DNA is TGTGCCAGCAGCCGGGACGCTATCTACGAGCAGTACTTC.

This CDR3 reads CAWTTGSSTDTQYF. The CDR3 DNA follows: TGTGCCTGGACCACAGGGAGTAGCACAGATACGCAGTATTTT. The chain recombines TRBV30 with TRBJ2-3, with a tentative D call TRBD1 (6 bases). This CDR3 region has 14 residues. Trimming removed 4 bases from V and 0 bases from J, with 11 bases in between. CDR1 and CDR2 from the germline V gene are GTSNPN and SVGIG (reference sequence). Filled out from reference TRBV30 and TRBJ2-3, the complete variable domain reads SQTIHQWPATLVQPVGSPLSLECTVEGTSNPNLYWYRQAAGRGLQLLFYSVGIGQISSEVPQNLSASRPQDRQFILSSKKLLLSDSGFYLCAWTTGSSTDTQYFGPGTRLTVL.

This clonotype was found many times. The rearrangement joins TRBV12-5 to TRBJ2-2; D gene ambiguous. Germline lookup yields CDR1 LGHNT and CDR2 FRNRAP. Trimming stripped 0 bases from V and 2 bases from J, with 13 bases between. The CDR3 is 17 amino acids. The CDR3 nucleotides read TGTGCTAGTGGTTTGGTATCGTTGATTACTAACACCGGGGAGCTGTTTTTT. This translates into CASGLVSLITNTGELFF.

In the case of this clonotype: One base away lies a much larger clone, so this may be a sequencing read error. A read error is likely, as this CDR3 ends without the conserved phenylalanine or tryptophan. The chain has TRBV6-1 and TRBJ2-1; the D is unclear. This CDR3 comprises 16 residues. V was shortened by 4 bases and J by 2 bases, with 15 bases between the two germline ends. CDR1 is MNHNS and CDR2 is SASEGT in the germline V gene. The CDR3 DNA is TGTGCCAGCAGTGGCCCAGCGCGAGTAACCTACAATGAGCAGTTCCTC. This codes for CASSGPARVTYNEQFL.

As regards this clonotype: The conserved phenylalanine or tryptophan normally closing the CDR3 is absent here, so this likely arose from a read error. Because the CDR3's place on the DNA is in doubt, the DNA is left out and the CDR3 is given as listed by TCRdb. The chain couples TRBV4-2 to TRBJ2-7; the table's D call of TRBD1 was not tested on the DNA. The CDR3 has 15 amino acids, counting both end residues. Germline V lookup: CDR1 LGHNA, CDR2 YNFKEQ. The CDR3 here is CASSQWKGQPYERYS.

There are many counts of this clonotype. V and J are TRBV7-3 and TRBJ2-5; perhaps TRBD1 as D (6 bases). Between the trimmed V and J ends, which lost 5 bases and 3 bases, there was a span of 16 bases. Germline CDR1 SGHTA, CDR2 FQGTGA. CDR3 length equals 15 residues. CDR3 nucleotides: TGTGCCAGCAGCCCCTGGACAGTGCTGGAAGAGACCCAGTACTTC. This gives the protein CASSPWTVLEETQYF.

The chain employs TRBV2 and TRBJ2-5; TRBD2 matches 8 bases. The germline gives CDR1 SNHLY, CDR2 FYNNEI. J lost 4 bases, V lost 2 bases, and 0 bases had no gene match. The CDR3 loop spans 13 amino acids. As DNA, the CDR3 is TGTGCCAGCAGTGAACTAGCGGGAGAGACCCAGTACTTC. This gives the protein CASSELAGETQYF.

The rearrangement uses TRBV19 and TRBJ1-2; D call uncertain. With 10 bases removed from V and 9 bases from J, the gap between germline ends came to 15 bases. CDR3 length: 11 amino acids. Germline V gene data show CDR1 as LNHDA and CDR2 as SQIVND (reference sequence). CDR3 bases: TGTGCCACCCTTCGGATGGGTCGCTACACCTTC. Translation gives CATLRMGRYTF.

This clonotype was counted ten times or more. The genes are TRBV2 and TRBJ1-2; TRBD1 matches 8 bases. Germline assignment: CDR1 SNHLY and CDR2 FYNNEI. V lost 6 bases and J lost 3; bases outside the gene matches: 6. CDR3 length: 14 residues. CDR3 DNA: TGTGCCAGCAGCCGGACAGGGTTTGACTATGGCTACACCTTC. It is translated as CASSRTGFDYGYTF.

A note on this clonotype: Since the CDR3 does not end with the conserved phenylalanine or tryptophan, this likely comes from a read error. The chain recombines TRBV18 with TRBJ1-6; D is uncertain. The germline V and J ends were trimmed by 5 bases and 12 bases, with 8 bases remaining between them. In germline, CDR1 is KGHSH, CDR2 LQKENI. CDR3 length: 11 amino acids. The CDR3 DNA reads as TGTGCCAGCTCATACGATGGACCCCTCCACCTT. Its protein product is CASSYDGPLHL.

The gene calls are TRBV30 and TRBJ1-5; D remains unclear. This CDR3 is 16 amino acids long. V lost 1 base, J lost 5 bases, and 18 bases lay in between. The germline CDR1 and CDR2 sequences are GTSNPN and SVGIG (reference sequence). CDR3: CAWSGLSPQRDQPQHF. The CDR3 DNA reads TGTGCCTGGAGTGGATTGAGCCCCCAGAGGGATCAGCCCCAGCATTTT.

As concerns this clonotype: A read error is possible here, since a much larger clone lies one base away. The rearrangement joins TRBV19 to TRBJ2-2; 7 positions agree with TRBD2. V lost 3 bases to trimming and J lost 5 bases; unmatched junction nucleotides: 6. Per germline, CDR1 LNHDA and CDR2 SQIVND (reference sequence). The CDR3 spans 15 residues. CDR3: CASSMGGAVTGELFF. CDR3 coding DNA: TGTGCCAGTAGTATGGGAGGGGCGGTGACCGGGGAGCTGTTTTTT.

This clonotype has at least ten counts. The chain joins TRBV30 to TRBJ2-7; D remains ambiguous. The germline V gene encodes CDR1 GTSNPN and CDR2 SVGIG (reference sequence). This CDR3 comprises 14 residues. V lost 4 bases to trimming and J lost 3 bases, with 16 bases between them. This chain's CDR3 is CAWKPAGWGYEQYF. The DNA for the CDR3 is TGTGCCTGGAAGCCGGCAGGATGGGGCTACGAGCAGTACTTC.

This clonotype has a handful of counts. The CDR3 DNA reads as TGTGCCAGCAGCCCGGGCGGGGATGTAGACAATGAGCAGTTCTTC. Residues: CASSPGGDVDNEQFF. V and J are TRBV3-1 and TRBJ2-1; tentative D call: TRBD2 (6 bases). The CDR3 is made up of 15 amino acids. Germline V lookup: CDR1 LGHDT, CDR2 YNNKEL (reference sequence). Trimming cost V 4 bases and J 5 bases, with 15 bases left between them.

Note on this clonotype: Being one base from a much bigger clone, this may be a read error. The CDR3 reads CASSLSSGRSEQFF. The CDR3, as DNA: TGCGCCAGCAGCTTGTCTAGCGGGCGCAGTGAGCAGTTCTTC. V gene TRBV5-1 combines with J gene TRBJ2-1; TRBD2 agrees at 8 bases. This CDR3 is 14 amino acids long. Germline CDR1 SGHRS, CDR2 YFSETQ. The junction had 6 bases not matched to a gene; V was cut back by 1 base and J by 9 bases.